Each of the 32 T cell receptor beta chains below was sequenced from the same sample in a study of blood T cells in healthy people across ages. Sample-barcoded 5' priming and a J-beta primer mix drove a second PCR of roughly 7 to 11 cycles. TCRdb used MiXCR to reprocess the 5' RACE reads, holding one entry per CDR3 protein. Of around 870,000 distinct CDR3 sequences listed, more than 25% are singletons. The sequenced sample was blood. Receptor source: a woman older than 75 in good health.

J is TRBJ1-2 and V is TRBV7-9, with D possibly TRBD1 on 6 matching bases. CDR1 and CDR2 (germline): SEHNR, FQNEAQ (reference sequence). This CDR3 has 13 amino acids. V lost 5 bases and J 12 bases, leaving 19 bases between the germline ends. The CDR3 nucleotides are TGTGCCAGCAGCAAACAGGGAGAGAAAACCAACACCTTC. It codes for CASSKQGEKTNTF.

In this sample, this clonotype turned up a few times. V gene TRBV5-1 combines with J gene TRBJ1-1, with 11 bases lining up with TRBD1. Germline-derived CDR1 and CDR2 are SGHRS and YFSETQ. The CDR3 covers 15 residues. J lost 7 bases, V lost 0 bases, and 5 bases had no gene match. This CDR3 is CASSLAVDRGREAFF. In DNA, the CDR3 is TGCGCCAGCAGCTTGGCCGTGGACAGGGGGCGTGAAGCTTTCTTT. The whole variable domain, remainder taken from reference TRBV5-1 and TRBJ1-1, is KAGVTQTPRYLIKTRGQQVTLSCSPISGHRSVSWYQQTPGQGLQFLFEYFSETQRNKGNFPGRFSGRQFSNSRSEMNVSTLELGDSALYLCASSLAVDRGREAFFGQGTRLTVV.

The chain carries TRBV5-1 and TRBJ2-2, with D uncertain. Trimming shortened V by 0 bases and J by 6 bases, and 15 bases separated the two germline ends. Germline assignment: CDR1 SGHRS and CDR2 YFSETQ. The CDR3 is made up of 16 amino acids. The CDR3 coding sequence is TGCGCCAGCAGCTTGGGAGATTCGGGCCCCGCCGGGGAGCTGTTTTTT. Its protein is CASSLGDSGPAGELFF.

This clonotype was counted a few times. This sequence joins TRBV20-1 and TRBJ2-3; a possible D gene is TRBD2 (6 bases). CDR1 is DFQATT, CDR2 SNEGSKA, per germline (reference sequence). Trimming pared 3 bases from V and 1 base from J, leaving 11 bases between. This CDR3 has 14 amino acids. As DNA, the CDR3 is TGCAGTGCTAGGAGGAGGGTGGGCACAGATACGCAGTATTTT. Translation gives CSARRRVGTDTQYF.

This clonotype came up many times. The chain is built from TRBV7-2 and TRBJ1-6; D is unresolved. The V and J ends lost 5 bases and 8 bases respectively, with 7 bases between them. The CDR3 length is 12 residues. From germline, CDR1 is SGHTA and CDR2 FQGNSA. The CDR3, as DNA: TGTGCCAGCAGCAGCAGTGATTCACCCCTCCACTTT. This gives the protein CASSSSDSPLHF. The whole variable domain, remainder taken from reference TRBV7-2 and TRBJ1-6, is GAGVSQSPSNKVTEKGKDVELRCDPISGHTALYWYRQSLGQGLEFLIYFQGNSAPDKSGLPSDRFSAERTGGSVSTLTIQRTQQEDSAVYLCASSSSDSPLHFGNGTRLTVT.

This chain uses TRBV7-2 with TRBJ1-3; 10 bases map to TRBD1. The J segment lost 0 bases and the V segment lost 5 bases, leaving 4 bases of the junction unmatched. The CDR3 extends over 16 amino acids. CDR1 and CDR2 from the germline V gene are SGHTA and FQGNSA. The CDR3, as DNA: TGTGCCAGCAGCCCATGGACAGGGGGCTCTGGAAACACCATATATTTT. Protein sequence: CASSPWTGGSGNTIYF.

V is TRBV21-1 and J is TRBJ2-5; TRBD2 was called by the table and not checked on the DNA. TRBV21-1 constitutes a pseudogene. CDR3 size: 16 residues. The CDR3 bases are TGTGCCAGCAGCAAAGTGGTTAGCGGGCCAGAAGAGACCCAGTACTTC. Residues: CASSKVVSGPEETQYF.

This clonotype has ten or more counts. The CDR3 sequence is CASSYSPSSGVPYNEQFF. Here the CDR3 DNA reads TGTGCCAGCAGTTACTCCCCGAGTAGCGGGGTCCCCTACAATGAGCAGTTCTTC. The chain employs TRBV6-2 or TRBV6-3 and TRBJ2-1, with 8 nucleotides matching TRBD2. The length of the CDR3 is 18 residues. Germline-derived CDR1 and CDR2 are MNHEY and SVGEGT. V shed 0 bases and J 2 bases; nucleotides not matched to a gene: 9.

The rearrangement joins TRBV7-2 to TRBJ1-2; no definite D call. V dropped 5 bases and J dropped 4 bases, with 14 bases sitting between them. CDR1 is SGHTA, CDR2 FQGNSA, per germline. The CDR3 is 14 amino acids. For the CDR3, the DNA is TGTGCCAGCAGCCTTCGGAGCGACGCCTATGGCTACACCTTC. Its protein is CASSLRSDAYGYTF. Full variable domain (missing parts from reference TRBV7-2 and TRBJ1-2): GAGVSQSPSNKVTEKGKDVELRCDPISGHTALYWYRQSLGQGLEFLIYFQGNSAPDKSGLPSDRFSAERTGGSVSTLTIQRTQQEDSAVYLCASSLRSDAYGYTFGSGTRLTVV.

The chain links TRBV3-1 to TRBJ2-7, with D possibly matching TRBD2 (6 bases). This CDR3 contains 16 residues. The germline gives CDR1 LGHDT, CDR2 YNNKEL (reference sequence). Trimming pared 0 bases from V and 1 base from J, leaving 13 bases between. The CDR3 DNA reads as TGTGCCAGCAGCCAAGATAGGAGGGTGGGGTCCTACGAGCAGTACTTC. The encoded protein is CASSQDRRVGSYEQYF.

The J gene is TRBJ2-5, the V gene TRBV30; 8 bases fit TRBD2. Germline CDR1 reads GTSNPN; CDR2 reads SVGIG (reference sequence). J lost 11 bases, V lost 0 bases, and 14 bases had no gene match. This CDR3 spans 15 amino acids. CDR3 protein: CAWSVHGLALNEQYF. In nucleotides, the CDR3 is TGTGCCTGGAGTGTACACGGACTAGCCCTCAATGAACAGTACTTC.

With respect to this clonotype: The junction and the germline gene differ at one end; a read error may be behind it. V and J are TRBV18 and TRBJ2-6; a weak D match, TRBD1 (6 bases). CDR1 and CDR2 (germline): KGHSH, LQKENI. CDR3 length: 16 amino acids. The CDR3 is CASLTGTTAGANVLTF. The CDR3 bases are TGCGCCAGCTTAACCGGGACAACAGCTGGGGCCAACGTCCTGACTTTC.

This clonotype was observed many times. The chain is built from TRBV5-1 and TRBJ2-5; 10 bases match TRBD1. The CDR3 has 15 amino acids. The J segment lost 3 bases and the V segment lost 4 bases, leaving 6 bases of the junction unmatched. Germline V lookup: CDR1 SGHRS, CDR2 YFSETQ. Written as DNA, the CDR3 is TGCGCCAGCAGCGCTCGGGACAGGGGTGAAGAGACCCAGTACTTC. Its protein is CASSARDRGEETQYF.

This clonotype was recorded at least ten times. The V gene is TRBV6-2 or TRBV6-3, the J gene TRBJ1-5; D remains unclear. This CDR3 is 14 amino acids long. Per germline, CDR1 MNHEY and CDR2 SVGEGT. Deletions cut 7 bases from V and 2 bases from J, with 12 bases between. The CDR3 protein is CASIQSLGNQPQHF. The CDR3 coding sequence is TGTGCCAGCATTCAGTCGTTGGGCAATCAGCCCCAGCATTTT.

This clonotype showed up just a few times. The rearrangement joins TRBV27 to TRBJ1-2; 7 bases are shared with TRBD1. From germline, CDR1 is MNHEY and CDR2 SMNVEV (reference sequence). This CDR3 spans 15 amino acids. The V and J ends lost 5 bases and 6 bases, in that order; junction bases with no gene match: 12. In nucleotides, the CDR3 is TGTGCCAGCAGTGGACAGAACAGGGGCACGAATGGCTACACCTTC. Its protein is CASSGQNRGTNGYTF.

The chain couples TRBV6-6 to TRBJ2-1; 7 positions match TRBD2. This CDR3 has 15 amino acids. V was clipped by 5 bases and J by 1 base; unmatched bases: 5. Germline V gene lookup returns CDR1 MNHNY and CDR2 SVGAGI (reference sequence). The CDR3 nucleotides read TGTGCCAGCAGTCCCTTTAGCGGGTCCTACAATGAGCAGTTCTTC. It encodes CASSPFSGSYNEQFF.

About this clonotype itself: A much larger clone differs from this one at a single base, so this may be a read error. CDR3 residues: CASSLSKTGRGEQYF. The CDR3 DNA reads TGTGCCAGCAGCTTAAGTAAGACGGGCCGGGGCGAGCAGTACTTC. V gene TRBV7-2 combines with J gene TRBJ2-7, with D tentatively TRBD2 (5 bases). The V end was cut by 2 bases, the J end by 6 bases, with 17 bases between. In germline, CDR1 is SGHTA, CDR2 FQGNSA. The CDR3 totals 15 residues.

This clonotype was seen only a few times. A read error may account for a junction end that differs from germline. As DNA, the CDR3 is TGTGCCAGCAGCTTAGCCAGTTTTGTGGGAGTGGTTAATGGAAAACTGTTTTTT. It codes for CASSLASFVGVVNGKLFF. V and J are TRBV7-2 and TRBJ1-4, with no clear D. The length of the CDR3 is 18 residues. Germline-derived CDR1 and CDR2 are SGHTA and FQGNSA.

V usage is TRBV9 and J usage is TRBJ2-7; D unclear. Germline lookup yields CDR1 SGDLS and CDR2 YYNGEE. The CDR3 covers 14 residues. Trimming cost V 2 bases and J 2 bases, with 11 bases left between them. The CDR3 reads CASSVTGGPYEQYF. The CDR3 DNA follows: TGTGCCAGCAGCGTGACGGGCGGCCCCTACGAGCAGTACTTC.

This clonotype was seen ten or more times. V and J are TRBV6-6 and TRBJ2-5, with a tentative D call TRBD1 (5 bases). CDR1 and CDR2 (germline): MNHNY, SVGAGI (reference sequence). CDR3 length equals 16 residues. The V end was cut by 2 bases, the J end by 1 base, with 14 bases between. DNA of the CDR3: TGTGCCAGCAGTTACCCGGCTAGTGGGGCCCAAGAGACCCAGTACTTC. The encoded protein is CASSYPASGAQETQYF.

CDR3 sequence (DNA): TGTGCCAGCAGTTTATCGGGGGGGGGTGAAGCTTTCTTT. The encoded protein is CASSLSGGGEAFF. This chain joins TRBV12-3 or TRBV12-4 and TRBJ1-1; perhaps TRBD1 as D (5 bases). V shed 2 bases and J shed 7 bases, with 11 bases lying between them. This CDR3 contains 13 residues.

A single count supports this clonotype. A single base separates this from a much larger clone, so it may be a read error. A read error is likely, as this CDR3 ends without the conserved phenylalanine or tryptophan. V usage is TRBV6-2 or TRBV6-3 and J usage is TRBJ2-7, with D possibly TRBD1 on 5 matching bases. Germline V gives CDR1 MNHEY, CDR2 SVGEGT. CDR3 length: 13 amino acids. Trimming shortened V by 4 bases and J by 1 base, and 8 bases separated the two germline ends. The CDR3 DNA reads TGTGCCAGCAGTTTTGGGGCTTCCTACGAGCAGTACTTA. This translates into CASSFGASYEQYL.

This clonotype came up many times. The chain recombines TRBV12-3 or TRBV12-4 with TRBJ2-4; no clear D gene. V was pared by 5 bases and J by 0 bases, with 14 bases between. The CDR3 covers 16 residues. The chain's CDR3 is CASSPQETLAKNIQYF. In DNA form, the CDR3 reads TGTGCCAGCAGTCCTCAGGAGACCCTAGCCAAAAACATTCAGTACTTC.

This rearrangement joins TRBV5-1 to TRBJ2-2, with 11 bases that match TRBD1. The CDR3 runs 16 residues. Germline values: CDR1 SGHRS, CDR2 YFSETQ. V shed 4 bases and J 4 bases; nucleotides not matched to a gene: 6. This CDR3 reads CASSLSGTGGTGELFF. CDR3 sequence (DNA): TGCGCCAGCAGCCTCTCCGGGACAGGGGGCACCGGGGAGCTGTTTTTT.

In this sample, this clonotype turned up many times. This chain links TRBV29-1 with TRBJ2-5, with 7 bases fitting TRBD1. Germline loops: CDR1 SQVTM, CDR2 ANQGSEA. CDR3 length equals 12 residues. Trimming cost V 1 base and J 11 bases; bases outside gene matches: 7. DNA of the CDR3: TGCAGCGTTGAAGTGGGACAGTTCTATCAGTACTTC. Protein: CSVEVGQFYQYF.

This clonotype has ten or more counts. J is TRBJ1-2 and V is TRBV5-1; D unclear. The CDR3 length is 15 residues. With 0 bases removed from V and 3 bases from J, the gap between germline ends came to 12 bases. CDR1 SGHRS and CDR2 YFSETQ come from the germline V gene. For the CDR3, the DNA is TGCGCCAGCAGCTTGGCCGGAGAGGGATACTATGGCTACACCTTC. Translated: CASSLAGEGYYGYTF.

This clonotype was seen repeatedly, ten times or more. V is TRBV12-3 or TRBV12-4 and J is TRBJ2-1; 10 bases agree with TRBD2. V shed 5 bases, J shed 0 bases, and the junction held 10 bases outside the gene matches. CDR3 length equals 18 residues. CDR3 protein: CASSKAGGPRYSYNEQFF. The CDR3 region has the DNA TGTGCCAGCAGTAAAGCGGGGGGGCCCAGATACTCCTACAATGAGCAGTTCTTC.

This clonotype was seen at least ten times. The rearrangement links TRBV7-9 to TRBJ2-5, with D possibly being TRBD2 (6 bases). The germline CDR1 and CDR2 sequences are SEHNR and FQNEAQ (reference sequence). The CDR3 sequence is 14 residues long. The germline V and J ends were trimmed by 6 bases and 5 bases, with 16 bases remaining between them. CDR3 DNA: TGTGCCAGCAGAAAGGGAGGTGGCCAGGAGACCCAGTACTTC. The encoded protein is CASRKGGGQETQYF.

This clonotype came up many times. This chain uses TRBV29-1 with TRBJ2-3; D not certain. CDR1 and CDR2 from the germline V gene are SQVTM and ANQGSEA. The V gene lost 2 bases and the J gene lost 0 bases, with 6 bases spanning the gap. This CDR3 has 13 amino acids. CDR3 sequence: CSVERASTDTQYF. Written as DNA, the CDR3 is TGCAGCGTTGAAAGGGCTAGCACAGATACGCAGTATTTT.

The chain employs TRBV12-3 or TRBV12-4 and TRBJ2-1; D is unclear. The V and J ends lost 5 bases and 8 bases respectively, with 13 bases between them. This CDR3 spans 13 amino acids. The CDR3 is CASSTYPGDEQFF. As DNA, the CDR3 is TGTGCCAGCAGTACATACCCAGGAGATGAGCAGTTCTTC.

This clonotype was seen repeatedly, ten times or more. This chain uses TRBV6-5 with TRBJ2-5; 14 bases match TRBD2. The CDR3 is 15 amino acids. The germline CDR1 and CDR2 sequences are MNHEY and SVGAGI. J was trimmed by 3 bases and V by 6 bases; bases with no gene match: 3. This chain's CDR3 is CASSRLAGGKETQYF. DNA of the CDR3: TGTGCCAGCAGCAGACTAGCGGGGGGGAAAGAGACCCAGTACTTC.

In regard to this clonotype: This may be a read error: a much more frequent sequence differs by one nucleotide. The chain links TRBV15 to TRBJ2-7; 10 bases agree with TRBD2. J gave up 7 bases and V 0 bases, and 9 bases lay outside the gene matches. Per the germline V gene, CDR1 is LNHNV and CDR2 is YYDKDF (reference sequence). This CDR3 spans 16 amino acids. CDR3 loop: CATSREPAGGNNEQYF. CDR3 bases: TGTGCCACCAGCAGAGAGCCAGCGGGGGGGAACAATGAGCAGTACTTC. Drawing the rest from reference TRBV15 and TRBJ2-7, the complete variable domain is DAMVIQNPRYQVTQFGKPVTLSCSQTLNHNVMYWYQQKSSQAPKLLFHYYDKDFNNEADTPDNFQSRRPNTSFCFLDIRSPGLGDTAMYLCATSREPAGGNNEQYFGPGTRLTVT.